This T cell receptor (beta chain) derives from a study of vaccination effects on CD4 cells after COVID-19. Study in general: Following the second dose by a median of 72 days, the post-vaccine samples were obtained.

ViraFEST assay sequencing came after antigen-specific CD4+ T cells were expanded with viral peptide pools. Culture proceeded for more than nine days, and CD4+ T cells were then isolated. Two-dose BNT162b2 or mRNA-1273 vaccination was given to participants. With respect to this clone: Its antigen is still unknown.

Deletions cut 6 bases from V and 5 bases from J, with 16 bases between. This CDR3 is built from 14 residues. Germline CDR1 is SGHTA and CDR2 is FQGNSA. The assay was immunoSEQ multiplex PCR, and TCRdb's table has in-frame clones only and misses some. This sample carries more than 20,000 clones, around 70% of them seen once, and the ten largest clones take 10% to 13%. This TCR was recovered from a human donor who received a COVID-19 vaccine. Material: CD4+ T cells from PBMCs cultured with HCoV-NL63 spike peptides, obtained after COVID-19 vaccination. This chain connects TRBV7-2 to TRBJ2-5; D may be TRBD1 (6 bases). CDR3 sequence (DNA): TGTGCCAGCAGTCGAGGGGGATTTGGGGAGACCCAGTACTTC. As protein: CASSRGGFGETQYF.